The 14 T cell receptor beta chains in this list originate from one sample, sequenced in a study of control samples from healthy donors and cancer patients. The assay was immunoSEQ multiplex PCR, and TCRdb's table has in-frame clones only and misses some. The sample lists fewer than 95,000 clones, 70% to 90% occurring once. Specimen: blood. The receptors were sampled from a woman between 45 and 60 years old in good health.

This clone was counted a single time. The chain links TRBV6-5 to TRBJ1-1; unclear D gene. The CDR3 spans 11 residues. V was cut by 4 bases and J by 5 bases, with 5 bases left in between. Germline V lookup: CDR1 MNHEY, CDR2 SVGAGI. The CDR3 DNA follows: TGTGCCAGCAGTTCCGAAACTGAAGCTTTCTTT. This encodes CASSSETEAFF.

The gene calls are TRBV6-6 and TRBJ1-2; D unclear. V shed 2 bases and J shed 3 bases, with 13 bases lying between them. Germline assignment: CDR1 MNHNY and CDR2 SVGAGI (reference sequence). The CDR3 runs 15 residues. The CDR3 DNA follows: TGTGCCAGCAGTTACGGGTCTAATTGGGACTATGGCTACACCTTC. This codes for CASSYGSNWDYGYTF.

V usage is TRBV28 and J usage is TRBJ1-6; no definite D call. This CDR3 is built from 11 residues. Trimming stripped 7 bases from V and 14 bases from J, with 12 bases between. Germline CDR1 MDHEN, CDR2 SYDVKM. As DNA, the CDR3 is TGTGCCAGCATCCAACAAGGCGCCCTCCACTTT. Translated, it gives CASIQQGALHF.

The chain has TRBV2 and TRBJ1-2; TRBD1 agrees at 10 bases. The CDR3 totals 15 residues. V lost 5 bases and J lost 7; bases outside the gene matches: 10. Per germline, CDR1 SNHLY and CDR2 FYNNEI. CDR3 coding DNA: TGTGCCAGCAGTAGAACGGGACAGGGGTTGAGTGGCTACACCTTC. It translates to CASSRTGQGLSGYTF.

The V call is TRBV7-9, the J call TRBJ2-3; D uncertain. The germline gives CDR1 SEHNR, CDR2 FQNEAQ (reference sequence). The CDR3 runs 14 residues. V was clipped by 5 bases and J by 4 bases, with 13 bases between them. CDR3: CASSPPSRPDTQYF. DNA of the CDR3: TGTGCCAGCAGCCCCCCCAGCAGGCCAGATACGCAGTATTTT.

The rearrangement uses TRBV3-1 (or the pseudogene TRBV3-2) and TRBJ2-7, with 9 bases fitting TRBD2. The V segment lost 4 bases and the J segment 10 bases; nucleotides outside the gene matches: 14. Germline assignment: CDR1 LGHDT and CDR2 YNNKEL (reference sequence). The CDR3 has 15 residues. CDR3 nucleotides: TGTGCCAGCAGCCCCCCGCGGGGGGGCGCTGAGATACAGTACTTC. It codes for CASSPPRGGAEIQYF.

This clone was detected a few times. The chain links TRBV7-2 to TRBJ1-1, with a tentative D call TRBD1 (5 bases). Trimming cost V 8 bases and J 7 bases, with 20 bases left between them. The CDR3 sequence is 14 residues long. The germline V gene encodes CDR1 SGHTA and CDR2 FQGNSA. For the CDR3, the DNA is TGTGCCAGCCTTACCGGGGGGACGGCCCTTGAAGCTTTCTTT. It translates to CASLTGGTALEAFF.

The chain uses TRBV3-1 (or the pseudogene TRBV3-2) and TRBJ1-2; D might be TRBD1 (5 bases). CDR1 and CDR2 from the germline V gene are LGHDT and YNNKEL (reference sequence). The CDR3 runs 15 residues. With 1 base removed from V and 3 bases from J, the gap between germline ends came to 12 bases. CDR3 DNA sequence: TGTGCCAGCAGCCAAGGGGCCGGGGGGTACTATGGCTACACCTTC. Translating it yields CASSQGAGGYYGYTF.

CDR3 sequence: CASSPPGQSSGNTIYF. CDR3 sequence (DNA): TGTGCCAGCTCACCACCGGGGCAGTCCTCTGGAAACACCATATATTTT. This sequence joins TRBV18 and TRBJ1-3; perhaps TRBD1 as D (5 bases). Per the germline V gene, CDR1 is KGHSH and CDR2 is LQKENI. V dropped 0 bases and J dropped 0 bases, with 9 bases sitting between them. The CDR3 contains 16 residues.

The J gene is TRBJ1-5, the V gene TRBV28; 10 bases map to TRBD1. In germline, CDR1 is MDHEN, CDR2 SYDVKM. The trim removed 7 bases at V and 5 bases at J, leaving 14 bases unmatched. The CDR3 extends over 17 amino acids. The CDR3 sequence: CASNEFGTGANYQPQHF. The DNA of the CDR3 is TGTGCCAGCAACGAGTTCGGGACAGGGGCGAATTATCAGCCCCAGCATTTT.

This clone appeared a single time. This rearrangement joins TRBV4-1 to TRBJ2-7, with TRBD1 matching 7 bases. Trimming at V came to 3 bases and at J to 2 bases, leaving 13 bases not matched to a gene. The CDR3 length is 17 residues. Germline V gene sequence: CDR1 MGHRA, CDR2 YSYEKL. In DNA, the CDR3 is TGCGCCAGCAGCCACACCCGAACCGGGACAGAACCCTACGAGCAGTACTTC. Protein product: CASSHTRTGTEPYEQYF.

The chain links TRBV2 to TRBJ2-5; D is perhaps TRBD1 (5 bases). V lost 2 bases, J lost 1 base, and 17 bases lay in between. The CDR3 sequence is 17 residues long. CDR1 and CDR2 from the germline V gene are SNHLY and FYNNEI. The CDR3 region is CASSEFRVAVFQETQYF. The CDR3, as DNA: TGTGCCAGCAGTGAATTCAGGGTAGCAGTCTTCCAAGAGACCCAGTACTTC.

This clone was seen a handful of times. V and J are TRBV4-1 and TRBJ1-3, with TRBD1 as a possible D gene (5 bases). The ends were cut back, 4 bases at V and 5 bases at J, with 15 bases in the middle. The CDR3 runs to 15 residues. Germline values: CDR1 MGHRA, CDR2 YSYEKL. The CDR3 is CASSPGPPRRNTIYF. In DNA, the CDR3 is TGCGCCAGCAGCCCGGGACCTCCCCGGAGAAACACCATATATTTT.

The chain joins TRBV28 to TRBJ2-7; D is ambiguous. The CDR3 loop spans 13 amino acids. In germline, CDR1 is MDHEN, CDR2 SYDVKM. V shed 6 bases and J shed 2 bases, with 11 bases lying between them. The CDR3 bases are TGTGCCAGCAGCCGGGTGTGGGCCTACGAGCAGTACTTC. Translation gives CASSRVWAYEQYF.